One sample yielded the 17 T cell receptor beta chains listed below, sequenced in a study of blood T cell repertoires in COVID-19. Assay used: immunoSEQ multiplex PCR; TCRdb lists only in-frame clones, some missing. In the table there are approximately 310,000 clones, about 85% of which are singletons. Sequenced: PBMCs or T cells enriched from blood (not recorded which). These receptors came from a woman under 40 who had been exposed to COVID-19.

V gene TRBV12-3 or TRBV12-4 combines with J gene TRBJ1-1, with 7 positions matching TRBD1. V dropped 3 bases and J dropped 7; count of bases not matched to a gene: 5. The CDR3 covers 13 residues. CDR3 residues: CASSFIGGIEAFF. CDR3 nucleotide sequence: TGTGCCAGCAGTTTTATAGGGGGCATTGAAGCTTTCTTT.

V is TRBV5-6 and J is TRBJ2-7; D uncertain. The CDR3 consists of 13 residues. Germline lookup yields CDR1 SGHDT and CDR2 YYEEEE. V gave up 1 base and J gave up 2 bases, with 7 bases separating them. The CDR3: CASSLSPTYEQYF. In nucleotides, the CDR3 is TGTGCCAGCAGCTTGAGCCCGACCTACGAGCAGTACTTC.

This clone was observed a single time. The rearrangement uses TRBV24-1 and TRBJ2-2; 7 bases match TRBD1. CDR3 length equals 17 residues. Trimming took 2 bases from V and 3 from J; bases not matched to a gene: 8. In germline, CDR1 is KGHDR, CDR2 SFDVKD. The CDR3 sequence: CATSDSSTGVDTGELFF. The CDR3 DNA follows: TGTGCCACCAGTGATTCGAGTACAGGGGTGGACACCGGGGAGCTGTTTTTT.

The rearrangement joins TRBV7-9 to TRBJ1-1; TRBD1 agrees at 11 bases. Germline CDR1 reads SEHNR; CDR2 reads FQNEAQ (reference sequence). This CDR3 comprises 17 residues. J gave up 1 base and V 4 bases, and 8 bases lay outside the gene matches. CDR3 residues: CASSSGQGAGRNTEAFF. CDR3 DNA: TGTGCCAGCAGCTCCGGACAGGGGGCGGGTCGGAACACTGAAGCTTTCTTT. The entire variable domain, with the rest obtained from reference TRBV7-9 and TRBJ1-1, is as follows: DTGVSQNPRHKITKRGQNVTFRCDPISEHNRLYWYRQTLGQGPEFLTYFQNEAQLEKSRLLSDRFSAERPKGSFSTLEIQRTEQGDSAMYLCASSSGQGAGRNTEAFFGQGTRLTVV.

The chain couples TRBV9 to TRBJ2-5, with 10 nucleotides matching TRBD1. The CDR3 is made up of 16 amino acids. Unmatched junction bases numbered 6, after V lost 0 bases and J lost 4 bases. From germline, CDR1 is SGDLS and CDR2 YYNGEE. Here the CDR3 DNA reads TGTGCCAGCAGCGTAGATCAGGACAGGGGGACAGAGACCCAGTACTTC. Translation gives CASSVDQDRGTETQYF.

V and J are TRBV30 and TRBJ1-5; 7 nucleotides align to TRBD1. Germline V lookup: CDR1 GTSNPN, CDR2 SVGIG (reference sequence). V dropped 0 bases and J dropped 3; count of bases not matched to a gene: 5. The CDR3 contains 15 residues. CDR3 in amino acids: CAWSVQGQYNQPQHF. The CDR3 DNA follows: TGTGCCTGGAGTGTACAGGGACAGTACAATCAGCCCCAGCATTTT.

The CDR3 is CASSSTGTGITGELFF. DNA of the CDR3: TGTGCCAGCAGCTCCACCGGGACAGGGATCACCGGGGAGCTGTTTTTT. The rearrangement joins TRBV28 to TRBJ2-2; 9 bases are shared with TRBD1. V lost 6 bases and J lost 4; bases outside the gene matches: 9. Germline values: CDR1 MDHEN, CDR2 SYDVKM. CDR3 length: 16 residues.

The chain employs TRBV6-5 and TRBJ2-1; 8 positions agree with TRBD1. Germline lookup yields CDR1 MNHEY and CDR2 SVGAGI. CDR3 length equals 10 residues. Trimming cost V 8 bases and J 15 bases; bases outside gene matches: 6. The DNA of the CDR3 is TGTGCCAGCCCCGGGACAGGTATGTTCTTC. It codes for CASPGTGMFF.

The chain carries TRBV5-1 and TRBJ1-2; 7 positions match TRBD1. Trimming removed 0 bases from V and 4 bases from J; junction bases left unmatched: 6. The germline V gene encodes CDR1 SGHRS and CDR2 YFSETQ. There are 15 residues in the CDR3. Here the CDR3 reads CASSLANRGIYGYTF. CDR3 in DNA: TGCGCCAGCAGCTTGGCCAACAGGGGAATCTATGGCTACACCTTC.

This chain joins TRBV27 and TRBJ1-2, with 9 nucleotides matching TRBD1. CDR3 size: 15 residues. Germline assignment: CDR1 MNHEY and CDR2 SMNVEV (reference sequence). J gave up 7 bases and V 4 bases, and 10 bases lay outside the gene matches. This chain's CDR3 is CASSSIGTGIIGYTF. The CDR3 DNA sequence: TGTGCCAGCAGTTCTATTGGGACAGGGATAATTGGCTACACCTTC.

The chain recombines TRBV19 with TRBJ2-7; 7 nucleotides line up with TRBD2. The germline V gene encodes CDR1 LNHDA and CDR2 SQIVND (reference sequence). The CDR3 runs 14 residues. J was trimmed by 6 bases and V by 2 bases; bases with no gene match: 7. Here the CDR3 reads CASSISAGQIEQYF. The CDR3 DNA sequence: TGTGCCAGTAGTATATCAGCGGGGCAGATCGAGCAGTACTTC.

This chain uses TRBV21-1 with TRBJ2-7; the table's D call TRBD2 went unverified against the DNA. TRBV21-1 is described as a pseudogene. The CDR3 is 13 amino acids. CDR3: CARGLADPYEQYF. The CDR3 DNA is TGTGCCAGGGGACTAGCGGACCCCTACGAGCAGTACTTC.

The rearrangement uses TRBV11-2 and TRBJ1-2; D unresolved. Trimming pared 0 bases from V and 3 bases from J, leaving 11 bases between. Germline V gene sequence: CDR1 SGHAT, CDR2 FQNNGV. The length of the CDR3 is 15 residues. CDR3 in amino acids: CASSLDLGAHYGYTF. CDR3 in DNA: TGTGCCAGCAGCTTAGATCTTGGAGCTCACTATGGCTACACCTTC.

The rearrangement links TRBV28 to TRBJ1-5; a possible D gene is TRBD1 (6 bases). The CDR3 has 14 residues. CDR1 MDHEN and CDR2 SYDVKM come from the germline V gene. The V and J ends lost 8 bases and 4 bases respectively, with 15 bases between them. The CDR3 DNA is TGTGCCAGCGTTTGGACAGCCCAGAATCAGCCCCAGCATTTT. Its translation is CASVWTAQNQPQHF.

This clone was recorded only once. The chain links TRBV4-2 to TRBJ1-4; no reliable D call. V was shortened by 0 bases and J by 6 bases, with 5 bases between the two germline ends. The germline CDR1 and CDR2 sequences are LGHNA and YNFKEQ. The CDR3 consists of 13 residues. CDR3 protein: CASSQDTDEKLFF. CDR3 sequence (DNA): TGTGCCAGCAGCCAAGATACTGATGAAAAACTGTTTTTT.

The chain carries TRBV27 and TRBJ1-1, with TRBD1 matching over 7 bases. V was pared by 3 bases and J by 4 bases, with 2 bases of the junction left unmatched. The germline gives CDR1 MNHEY, CDR2 SMNVEV (reference sequence). This CDR3 region has 13 residues. In DNA, the CDR3 is TGTGCCAGCAGTTTGGCAGGGGGCACTGAAGCTTTCTTT. Protein: CASSLAGGTEAFF.

This chain connects TRBV10-3 to TRBJ2-3; 12 nucleotides match TRBD2. The germline CDR1 and CDR2 sequences are ENHRY and SYGVKD. CDR3 size: 16 residues. The trim removed 4 bases at V and 5 bases at J, leaving 7 bases unmatched. CDR3 nucleotide sequence: TGTGCCATCAGTGGCTCTAGCGGGGGGGCTGGAGATACGCAGTATTTT. Translation: CAISGSSGGAGDTQYF.